The clone carrying this T cell receptor (beta chain) was seen repeatedly, ten times or more. Trimming cost V 2 bases and J 7 bases, with 5 bases left between them. CDR3 size: 11 residues. The V gene's germline CDR1 is SEHNR and CDR2 FQNEAQ (reference sequence). This entry comes from a study of naive and memory T cell subsets. The beta constant-region primer was an equimolar mix of two oligonucleotides covering TRBC1 and TRBC2. The ligated cDNA underwent four PCR rounds using SP2 and nested alpha and beta constant-region primers. TCRdb re-called the UMI-ligation and nested PCR reads through MiXCR, storing one row per CDR3 protein. In the table there are over 65,000 distinct CDR3 sequences, about 10% of which are singletons.

The TCR originated in a human donor in good health. What was sequenced was naive CD8+ T cells from blood. The chain joins TRBV7-9 to TRBJ1-1, with D unclear. The CDR3 DNA sequence: TGTGCCAGCAGCTTACCCGGTGAAGCTTTCTTT. Residues: CASSLPGEAFF. Variable domain in full (rest from reference TRBV7-9 and TRBJ1-1): DTGVSQNPRHKITKRGQNVTFRCDPISEHNRLYWYRQTLGQGPEFLTYFQNEAQLEKSRLLSDRFSAERPKGSFSTLEIQRTEQGDSAMYLCASSLPGEAFFGQGTRLTVV.